This entry describes one T cell receptor beta chain. The antigen remains unidentified. The germline CDR1 and CDR2 sequences are LGHNA and YNFKEQ. CDR3 length equals 17 residues. With 5 bases clipped from V and 0 bases from J, the junction kept 8 bases outside the gene matches. Preparation of the TCRbeta library was carried out with unique molecular identifiers. TCRdb recomputed calls from the PCR reads with MiXCR, one row per CDR3 protein. The table includes about 58,000 distinct CDR3 sequences, 44% detected once. This sample was included in a study of T-cell reconstitution after alpha-beta-depleted transplantation in children. Study-wide results and caveats: In some patients, recipient T cells and intrathymic progenitors surviving conditioning explained high day-60 diversity. By one year post-transplant, T-cell counts and diversity largely arose from T cells that were newly produced.

The material was PBMCs, mostly from graft donor cells, obtained 360 days after TCRalphabeta/CD19-depleted stem cell transplant. This chain uses TRBV4-2 with TRBJ1-1; the match to TRBD1 covers 11 bases. The clonotype was recovered from a male patient between 5 and 17 years old who had a stem cell transplant for acute lymphoblastic leukemia, so the T cells may come from the graft donor. The CDR3 reads CASSKRTGGTVNTEAFF. The CDR3 nucleotides read TGTGCCAGCAGCAAACGGACAGGGGGCACAGTGAACACTGAAGCTTTCTTT.